This TCR beta chain was recorded in a study of blood T cell repertoires in COVID-19. The overall study: COVID-19 samples from acute and convalescent phases originated in the United States, Italy and Spain. The cDNA or gDNA used as material had been derived from T cells, B-cell-depleted T cells, or PBMCs.

Germline loops: CDR1 LGHDT, CDR2 YNNKEL (reference sequence). V lost 2 bases, J lost 7 bases, and 5 bases stayed unmatched. The CDR3 has 15 residues. This clone appeared a few times. The assay was immunoSEQ multiplex PCR, and TCRdb's table has in-frame clones only and misses some. The sample lists about 260,000 clones, roughly 90% occurring once. The sample consisted of peripheral blood. This TCR derives from a human donor in a cohort sampled during active COVID-19. The rearrangement joins TRBV3-1 (or the pseudogene TRBV3-2) to TRBJ1-5; TRBD1 aligns across 10 bases. This chain's CDR3 is CASSQRRDRGQPQHF. The CDR3 DNA reads TGTGCCAGCAGCCAACGTAGGGACAGGGGACAGCCCCAGCATTTT.